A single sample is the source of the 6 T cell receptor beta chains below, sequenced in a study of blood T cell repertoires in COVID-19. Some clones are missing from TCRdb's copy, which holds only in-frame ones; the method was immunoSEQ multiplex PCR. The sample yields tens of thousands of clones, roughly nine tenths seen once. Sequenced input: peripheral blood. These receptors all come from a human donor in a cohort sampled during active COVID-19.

The CDR3 coding sequence is TGTGCCAGCAGCTTTGGGGAAGGGGGCACGCAGTACTTC. Protein: CASSFGEGGTQYF. The rearrangement uses TRBV11-2 and TRBJ2-7, with TRBD1 matching 7 bases. V lost 3 bases, J lost 9 bases, and 8 bases stayed unmatched. The CDR3 is 13 residues long. Germline V lookup: CDR1 SGHAT, CDR2 FQNNGV.

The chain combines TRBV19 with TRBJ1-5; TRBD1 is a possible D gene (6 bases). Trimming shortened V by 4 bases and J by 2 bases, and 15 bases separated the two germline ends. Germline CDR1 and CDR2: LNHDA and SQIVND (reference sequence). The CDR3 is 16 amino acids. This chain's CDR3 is CASSTGTKRGNQPQHF. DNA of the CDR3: TGTGCCAGTAGTACCGGGACAAAAAGGGGCAATCAGCCCCAGCATTTT.

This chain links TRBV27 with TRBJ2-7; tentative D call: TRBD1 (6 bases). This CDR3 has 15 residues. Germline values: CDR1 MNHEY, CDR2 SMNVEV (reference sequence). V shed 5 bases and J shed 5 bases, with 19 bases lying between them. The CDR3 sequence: CASSPSPGQAHEQYF. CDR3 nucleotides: TGTGCCAGCAGTCCCTCTCCGGGACAAGCCCACGAGCAGTACTTC.

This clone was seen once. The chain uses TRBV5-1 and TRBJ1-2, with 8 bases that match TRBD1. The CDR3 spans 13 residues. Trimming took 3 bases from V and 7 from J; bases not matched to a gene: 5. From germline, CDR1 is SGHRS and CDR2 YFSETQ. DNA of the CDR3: TGCGCCAGCAGCTCGGGACAGGCGGGTGGCTACACCTTC. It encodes CASSSGQAGGYTF. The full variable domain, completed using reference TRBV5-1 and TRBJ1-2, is KAGVTQTPRYLIKTRGQQVTLSCSPISGHRSVSWYQQTPGQGLQFLFEYFSETQRNKGNFPGRFSGRQFSNSRSEMNVSTLELGDSALYLCASSSGQAGGYTFGSGTRLTVV.

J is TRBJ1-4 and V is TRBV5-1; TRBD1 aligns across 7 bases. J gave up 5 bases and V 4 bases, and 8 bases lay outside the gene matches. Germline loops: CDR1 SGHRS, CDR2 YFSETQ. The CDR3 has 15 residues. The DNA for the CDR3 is TGCGCCAGCAGCCCAGGGGGACAGTTCAATGAAAAACTGTTTTTT. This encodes CASSPGGQFNEKLFF.

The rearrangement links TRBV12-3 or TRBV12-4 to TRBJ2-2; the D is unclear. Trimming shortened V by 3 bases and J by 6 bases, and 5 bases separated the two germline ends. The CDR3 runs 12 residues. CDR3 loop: CASSFSAGELFF. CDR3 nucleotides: TGTGCCAGCAGTTTTTCGGCCGGGGAGCTGTTTTTT.